The next 25 T cell receptor beta chains were all read from a single sample in a study of naive and memory T cell subsets. Overall study results and limits: Possibly reflecting memory cells re-expressing CD45RA, a few larger clonotypes occurred in naive repertoires, especially CD8.

Their antigens are not known. Two oligonucleotides, mixed equimolar, formed the beta constant-region primer covering TRBC1 and TRBC2. Four rounds of PCR amplified the ligated cDNA using nested alpha and beta constant-region primers plus SP2. TCRdb recomputed calls from the UMI-ligation and nested PCR reads with MiXCR, one row per CDR3 protein. The sample yields over 110,000 distinct CDR3 sequences, about a fifth seen once. The sequenced sample was naive CD8+ T cells from blood. These TCRs come from a human donor in good health.

J is TRBJ1-3 and V is TRBV6-5, with TRBD1 as a possible D gene (6 bases). This CDR3 comprises 15 residues. The V and J ends lost 2 bases and 4 bases respectively, with 12 bases between them. CDR1 MNHEY and CDR2 SVGAGI come from the germline V gene. CDR3 bases: TGTGCCAGCAGTTACAAAGGGGGACTCGGAAACACCATATATTTT. Its translation: CASSYKGGLGNTIYF.

This sequence joins TRBV29-1 and TRBJ1-2, with a weak D call TRBD1 (5 bases). Germline V gene lookup returns CDR1 SQVTM and CDR2 ANQGSEA. Trimming left V 7 bases short and J 4 bases short, with 16 bases between. The CDR3 covers 13 residues. Here the CDR3 reads CSAYTDSSYGYTF. CDR3 nucleotide sequence: TGCAGCGCTTACACTGACAGCTCCTATGGCTACACCTTC. The variable domain in full, with the rest retrieved from reference TRBV29-1 and TRBJ1-2, is SAVISQKPSRDICQRGTSLTIQCQVDSQVTMMFWYRQQPGQSLTLIATANQGSEATYESGFVIDKFPISRPNLTFSTLTVSNMSPEDSSIYLCSAYTDSSYGYTFGSGTRLTVV.

This chain uses TRBV24-1 with TRBJ2-1; unclear D gene. CDR3 length: 13 residues. The V end lost 0 bases, the J end lost 5 bases, and 4 bases lay between the germline ends. The germline gives CDR1 KGHDR, CDR2 SFDVKD. The CDR3 spells CATSDLSNNEQFF. The CDR3 nucleotides are TGTGCCACCAGTGATTTGAGCAACAATGAGCAGTTCTTC.

This clonotype was observed at least ten times. The chain couples TRBV24-1 to TRBJ2-1; TRBD2 aligns across 9 bases. This CDR3 comprises 15 residues. Germline CDR1 KGHDR, CDR2 SFDVKD. With 9 bases clipped from V and 10 bases from J, the junction kept 15 bases outside the gene matches. The CDR3 DNA reads TGTGCCACCGAGGCGAAAATTAGCGGGAGCAACGAGCAGTTCTTC. It translates to CATEAKISGSNEQFF.

The chain combines TRBV9 with TRBJ1-1, with D perhaps TRBD1 (5 bases). The CDR3 has 14 residues. V was trimmed by 3 bases and J by 4 bases, leaving 13 bases between them. Germline CDR1 SGDLS, CDR2 YYNGEE. CDR3 DNA sequence: TGTGCCAGCAGCGCGTCAGGGATGGGCACTGAAGCTTTCTTT. Translated, it gives CASSASGMGTEAFF.

This chain links TRBV20-1 with TRBJ2-3, with 12 positions matching TRBD2. Germline lookup yields CDR1 DFQATT and CDR2 SNEGSKA (reference sequence). V shed 3 bases and J 6 bases; nucleotides not matched to a gene: 4. This CDR3 comprises 14 residues. The CDR3 spells CSARPLAGGDTQYF. DNA of the CDR3: TGCAGTGCTAGGCCCCTAGCGGGAGGGGATACGCAGTATTTT.

This clonotype was seen more than once but under ten times. V gene TRBV28 combines with J gene TRBJ2-1; 7 bases map to TRBD2. Germline V gene lookup returns CDR1 MDHEN and CDR2 SYDVKM. With V trimmed by 5 bases and J by 3 bases, 10 bases remained unmatched. The CDR3 is 16 amino acids. In DNA form, the CDR3 reads TGTGCCAGCAGTCTCCCCTCTAGCGGAATCTACAATGAGCAGTTCTTC. Translation gives CASSLPSSGIYNEQFF.

The chain links TRBV28 to TRBJ2-1, with D perhaps given as TRBD1 or TRBD2 (6 bases each). The CDR3 has 17 amino acids. Germline loops: CDR1 MDHEN, CDR2 SYDVKM. The germline V and J ends were trimmed by 5 bases and 4 bases, with 21 bases remaining between them. DNA of the CDR3: TGTGCCAGCAGTCCTAGGGTGGGGGGCTACCCTTACAATGAGCAGTTCTTC. Protein product: CASSPRVGGYPYNEQFF.

V is TRBV30 and J is TRBJ2-7; the D call may be TRBD1 or TRBD2 (5 bases each). CDR3 length: 13 amino acids. Between the trimmed V and J ends, which lost 2 bases and 1 base, there was a span of 9 bases. The germline V gene has CDR1 GTSNPN and CDR2 SVGIG (reference sequence). CDR3 residues: CAWSPGQSYEQYF. CDR3 nucleotide sequence: TGTGCCTGGAGTCCGGGGCAGTCCTACGAGCAGTACTTC.

This chain joins TRBV29-1 and TRBJ2-5; D uncertain. Per germline, CDR1 SQVTM and CDR2 ANQGSEA. This CDR3 contains 14 residues. The V end was cut by 0 bases, the J end by 0 bases, with 8 bases between. CDR3 coding DNA: TGCAGCGTTGAAGAGGCAGACTACCAAGAGACCCAGTACTTC. Translation: CSVEEADYQETQYF.

The table lists this clonotype with a few counts. The chain has TRBV12-3 or TRBV12-4 and TRBJ2-1; no clear D gene. With 8 bases removed from V and 6 bases from J, the gap between germline ends came to 8 bases. The CDR3 runs to 11 residues. CDR3 loop: CASGRTNEQFF. The CDR3 DNA sequence: TGTGCCAGCGGCAGGACCAATGAGCAGTTCTTC.

The chain recombines TRBV20-1 with TRBJ1-6; 8 bases fit TRBD1. V shed 6 bases, J shed 7 bases, and the junction held 8 bases outside the gene matches. The CDR3 contains 14 residues. CDR1 and CDR2 from the germline V gene are DFQATT and SNEGSKA (reference sequence). The CDR3, as DNA: TGCAGTGCCCGGCATGGACAGGGCAATTCACCCCTCCACTTT. Its translation: CSARHGQGNSPLHF.

The J gene is TRBJ2-7, the V gene TRBV12-3 or TRBV12-4, with D possibly being TRBD1 (6 bases). Trimming removed 5 bases at V and 0 bases at J, with 11 bases between. This CDR3 is 14 amino acids long. The CDR3 sequence is CASSTRDTSYEQYF. The DNA for the CDR3 is TGTGCCAGCAGTACCCGGGACACCTCCTACGAGCAGTACTTC.

The chain carries TRBV10-2 and TRBJ1-1; the D gene is possibly TRBD1 (6 bases). The CDR3 runs 12 residues. The V gene lost 11 bases and the J gene lost 7 bases, with 17 bases spanning the gap. The germline V gene encodes CDR1 WSHSY and CDR2 SAAADI. CDR3 amino acids: CAVSWTVIEAFF. The CDR3 DNA is TGCGCCGTGTCCTGGACAGTTATTGAAGCTTTCTTT.

The genes are TRBV10-3 and TRBJ2-7, with a weak D call TRBD1 (6 bases). Germline values: CDR1 ENHRY, CDR2 SYGVKD. V lost 0 bases, J lost 3 bases, and 12 bases lay in between. This CDR3 is 15 amino acids long. The CDR3, as DNA: TGTGCCATCAGTGAGTCAGGACAGTCCAACTACGAGCAGTACTTC. Translation: CAISESGQSNYEQYF.

The V and J genes are TRBV29-1 and TRBJ2-7; no clear D. Germline V CDR1 and CDR2: SQVTM, ANQGSEA. Trimming shortened V by 2 bases and J by 3 bases, and 8 bases separated the two germline ends. There are 12 residues in the CDR3. The CDR3 nucleotides read TGCAGCGTTGAAAGCCAGTACTACGAGCAGTACTTC. This gives the protein CSVESQYYEQYF.

About this clonotype itself: Given a much more abundant clone one base away, this may be a read error. The V call is TRBV2, the J call TRBJ2-7; D not resolved. Germline V gene lookup returns CDR1 SNHLY and CDR2 FYNNEI. V shed 3 bases and J shed 5 bases, with 2 bases lying between them. The CDR3 totals 10 residues. The CDR3 loop is CASSDHEQYF. CDR3 nucleotides: TGTGCCAGCAGTGACCACGAGCAGTACTTC.

The rearrangement uses TRBV28 and TRBJ1-5, with 8 bases matching TRBD1. This CDR3 has 16 amino acids. V lost 4 bases and J lost 5; bases outside the gene matches: 10. Germline CDR1 and CDR2: MDHEN and SYDVKM. The CDR3 nucleotides are TGTGCCAGCAGTTCAGGGACAGGCTCGGGGTATCAGCCCCAGCATTTT. Its protein product is CASSSGTGSGYQPQHF.

The V call is TRBV6-5, the J call TRBJ2-1; TRBD1 is a possible D gene (6 bases). Germline CDR1 and CDR2: MNHEY and SVGAGI. This CDR3 has 14 residues. The V end was cut by 0 bases, the J end by 7 bases, with 10 bases between. The DNA for the CDR3 is TGTGCCAGCAGTTACTCGGGGGCGCGAAATGAGCAGTTCTTC. As protein: CASSYSGARNEQFF.

This clonotype was counted a few times. This rearrangement joins TRBV27 to TRBJ1-1; no clear D. There are 15 residues in the CDR3. Looked up from germline, CDR1 is MNHEY and CDR2 is SMNVEV (reference sequence). Trimming stripped 2 bases from V and 1 base from J, with 11 bases between. CDR3 loop: CASSLLEPRNTEAFF. The DNA of the CDR3 is TGTGCCAGCAGTTTACTCGAACCCCGGAACACTGAAGCTTTCTTT.

This clonotype has a handful of counts. The gene calls are TRBV27 and TRBJ2-7, with TRBD1 matching over 8 bases. The CDR3 is made up of 13 amino acids. Germline assignment: CDR1 MNHEY and CDR2 SMNVEV (reference sequence). V dropped 7 bases and J dropped 1; count of bases not matched to a gene: 3. In DNA form, the CDR3 reads TGTGCCAGCACCCGGACAGGGTCCTACGAGCAGTACTTC. Translation gives CASTRTGSYEQYF.

The V and J genes are TRBV27 and TRBJ2-1, with 8 nucleotides matching TRBD2. V lost 7 bases and J lost 4; bases outside the gene matches: 3. Germline V gene data show CDR1 as MNHEY and CDR2 as SMNVEV (reference sequence). The CDR3 loop spans 13 amino acids. CDR3 sequence reads: CASTERGYNEQFF. Written as DNA, the CDR3 is TGTGCCAGCACGGAGCGGGGGTACAATGAGCAGTTCTTC.

The chain combines TRBV29-1 with TRBJ1-2; D is undetermined. Per the germline V gene, CDR1 is SQVTM and CDR2 is ANQGSEA. The CDR3 totals 13 residues. The V end lost 4 bases, the J end lost 4 bases, and 13 bases lay between the germline ends. The CDR3 here is CSVVAQVGYGYTF. Here the CDR3 DNA reads TGCAGCGTTGTCGCGCAAGTCGGCTATGGCTACACCTTC.

The chain recombines TRBV15 with TRBJ2-5, with 9 positions matching TRBD2. Germline lookup yields CDR1 LNHNV and CDR2 YYDKDF (reference sequence). The CDR3 loop spans 16 amino acids. Trimming took 1 base from V and 3 from J; bases not matched to a gene: 6. In DNA, the CDR3 is TGTGCCACCAGCAGAGGGGGGGCTAGCGGGAAAGAGACCCAGTACTTC. It specifies CATSRGGASGKETQYF.

V and J are TRBV6-2 or TRBV6-3 and TRBJ2-7, with D possibly TRBD2 on 5 matching bases. Germline CDR1 reads MNHEY; CDR2 reads SVGEGT. This CDR3 has 18 residues. Trimming stripped 2 bases from V and 0 bases from J, with 20 bases between. Written as DNA, the CDR3 is TGTGCCAGCAGTTACCGGGCTGGTTCTCCGGGGAGCTCCTACGAGCAGTACTTC. Amino acids: CASSYRAGSPGSSYEQYF.